What follows describes a single TCR beta chain. Antigen unknown. This specimen comes from a study of cytomegalovirus exposure and HLA in healthy donors. This CDR3 spans 15 amino acids. Trimming removed 7 bases at V and 3 bases at J, with 18 bases between. CDR1 is SNHLY and CDR2 is FYNNEI in the germline V gene. Primers included in the PCR were 60 Vbeta and 13 Jbeta primers. TCRdb's table, derived via immunoSEQ multiplex PCR, lists solely in-frame clones and lacks some. The sample yields approximately 130,000 clones, roughly 84% seen once. General observations from the study: At a 0.05 false discovery rate, a later analysis found about 17,000 TCR beta sequences to be associated with HLA alleles.

The material sequenced was PBMCs. This receptor was obtained from a man between 45 and 60 years old in good health and CMV-seronegative. The chain couples TRBV2 to TRBJ1-2; a weak D match, TRBD1 (5 bases). The CDR3 bases are TGTGCCAGCAAAAGGGAGGCCCTCAGGGACTATGGCTACACCTTC. Its translation: CASKREALRDYGYTF.